The source of this TCR beta chain is a study of shared clonotypes between healthy human individuals. Assay: immunoSEQ multiplex PCR; the TCRdb copy retains only in-frame clones and omits some. This sample has 2 million to 2.5 million clones, with 80% to 95% found just once. Losses at the gene ends were 6 bases for V and 2 bases for J; bases not matched to a gene: 8. This CDR3 has 15 amino acids. Germline CDR1 and CDR2: LNHDA and SQIVND (reference sequence). Sequencing was carried out using naive CD4+ T cells from PBMCs. The subset denotes: CD45RA+ positively selected. This clonotype was sampled from a young man in good health. Some clones in this sample may be carry-over from other donors' samples. The chain uses TRBV19 and TRBJ2-5; 8 nucleotides line up with TRBD2. CDR3 DNA: TGTGCCAGTAGCCCACTAGCGGCAACTCAAGAGACCCAGTACTTC. It translates to CASSPLAATQETQYF.